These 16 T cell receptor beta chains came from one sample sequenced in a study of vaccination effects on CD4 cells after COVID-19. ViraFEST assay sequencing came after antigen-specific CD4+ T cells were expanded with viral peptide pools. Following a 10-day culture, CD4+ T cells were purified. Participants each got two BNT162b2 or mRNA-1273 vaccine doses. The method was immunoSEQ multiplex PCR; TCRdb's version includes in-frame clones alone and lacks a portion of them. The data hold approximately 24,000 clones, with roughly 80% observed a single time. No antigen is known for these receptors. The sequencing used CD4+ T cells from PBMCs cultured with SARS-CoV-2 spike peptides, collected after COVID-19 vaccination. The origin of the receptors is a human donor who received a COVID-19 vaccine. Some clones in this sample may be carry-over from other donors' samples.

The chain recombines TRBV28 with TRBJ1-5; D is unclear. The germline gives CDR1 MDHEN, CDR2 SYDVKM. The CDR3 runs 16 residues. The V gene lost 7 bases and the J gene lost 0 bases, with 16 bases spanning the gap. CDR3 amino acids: CASTIQRVISNQPQHF. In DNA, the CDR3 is TGTGCCAGCACCATACAAAGGGTCATTAGCAATCAGCCCCAGCATTTT.

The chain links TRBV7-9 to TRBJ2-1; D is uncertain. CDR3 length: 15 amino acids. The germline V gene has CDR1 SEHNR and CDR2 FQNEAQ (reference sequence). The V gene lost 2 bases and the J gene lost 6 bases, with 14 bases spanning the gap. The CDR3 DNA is TGTGCCAGCAGCTTAACGTCTAGATCGATCAATGAGCAGTTCTTC. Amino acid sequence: CASSLTSRSINEQFF. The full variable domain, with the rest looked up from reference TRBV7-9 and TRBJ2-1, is DTGVSQNPRHKITKRGQNVTFRCDPISEHNRLYWYRQTLGQGPEFLTYFQNEAQLEKSRLLSDRFSAERPKGSFSTLEIQRTEQGDSAMYLCASSLTSRSINEQFFGPGTRLTVL.

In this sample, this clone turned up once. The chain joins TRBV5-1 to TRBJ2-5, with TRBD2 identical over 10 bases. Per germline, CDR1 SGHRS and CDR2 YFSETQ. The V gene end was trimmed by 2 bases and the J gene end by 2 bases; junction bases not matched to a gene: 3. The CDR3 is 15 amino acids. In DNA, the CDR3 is TGCGCCAGCAGCTTTAGCGGGGGGAAACAAGAGACCCAGTACTTC. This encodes CASSFSGGKQETQYF.

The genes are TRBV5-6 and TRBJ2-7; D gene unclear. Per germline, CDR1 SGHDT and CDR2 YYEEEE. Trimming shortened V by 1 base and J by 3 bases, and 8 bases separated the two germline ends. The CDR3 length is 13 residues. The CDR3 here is CASSLISNYEQYV. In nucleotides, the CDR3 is TGTGCCAGCAGCTTGATTTCGAACTACGAGCAGTACGTC.

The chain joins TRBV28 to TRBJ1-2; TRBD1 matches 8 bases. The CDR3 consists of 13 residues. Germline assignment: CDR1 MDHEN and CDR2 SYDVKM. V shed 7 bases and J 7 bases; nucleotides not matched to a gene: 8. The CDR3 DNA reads TGTGCCAGCACCCAACCCACAGGGGGTGGCTACACCTTC. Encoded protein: CASTQPTGGGYTF.

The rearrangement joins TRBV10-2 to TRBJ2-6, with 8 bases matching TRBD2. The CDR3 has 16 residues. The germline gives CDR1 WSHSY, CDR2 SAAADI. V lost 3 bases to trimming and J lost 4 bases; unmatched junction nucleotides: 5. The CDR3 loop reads CASSDRGGFGANVLTF. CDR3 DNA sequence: TGCGCCAGCAGTGATCGGGGGGGGTTCGGGGCCAACGTCCTGACTTTC.

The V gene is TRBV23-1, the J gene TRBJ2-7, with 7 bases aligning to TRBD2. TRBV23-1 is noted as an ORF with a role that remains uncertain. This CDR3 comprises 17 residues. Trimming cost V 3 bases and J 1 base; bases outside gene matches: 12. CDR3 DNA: TGCGCCAGCAGTCAGCACGGGGGGAATCTACCATCCTACGAGCAGTACGTC. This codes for CASSQHGGNLPSYEQYV.

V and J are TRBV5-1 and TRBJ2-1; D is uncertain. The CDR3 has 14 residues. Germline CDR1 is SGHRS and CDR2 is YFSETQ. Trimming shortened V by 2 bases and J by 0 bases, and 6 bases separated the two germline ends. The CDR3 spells CASSFRSSYNEQFF. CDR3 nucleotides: TGCGCCAGCAGCTTCAGGAGCTCCTACAATGAGCAGTTCTTC.

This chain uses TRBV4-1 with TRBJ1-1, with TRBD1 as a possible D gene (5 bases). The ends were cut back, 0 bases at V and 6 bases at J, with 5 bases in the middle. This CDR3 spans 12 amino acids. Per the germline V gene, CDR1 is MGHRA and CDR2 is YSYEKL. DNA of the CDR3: TGCGCCAGCAGCCAAGAGGGGCCTGAAGCTTTCTTT. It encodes CASSQEGPEAFF.

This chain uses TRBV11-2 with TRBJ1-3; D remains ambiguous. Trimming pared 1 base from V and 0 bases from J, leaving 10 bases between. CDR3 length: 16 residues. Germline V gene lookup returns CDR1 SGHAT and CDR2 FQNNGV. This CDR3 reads CASSLGRSSSGNTIYF. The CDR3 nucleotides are TGTGCCAGCAGCTTAGGGCGGAGCTCCTCTGGAAACACCATATATTTT.

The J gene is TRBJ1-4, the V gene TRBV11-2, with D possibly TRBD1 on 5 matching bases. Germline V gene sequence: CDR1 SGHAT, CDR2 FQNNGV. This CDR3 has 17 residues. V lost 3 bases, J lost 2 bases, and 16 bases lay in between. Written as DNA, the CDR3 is TGTGCCAGCAGCTTCGGGGGAGCGCTTGCGACTAATGAAAAACTGTTTTTT. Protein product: CASSFGGALATNEKLFF. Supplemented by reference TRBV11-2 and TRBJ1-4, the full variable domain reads EAGVAQSPRYKIIEKRQSVAFWCNPISGHATLYWYQQILGQGPKLLIQFQNNGVVDDSQLPKDRFSAERLKGVDSTLKIQPAKLEDSAVYLCASSFGGALATNEKLFFGSGTQLSVL.

CDR3 in amino acids: CATSRGRGSEQYV. The DNA of the CDR3 is TGTGCCACGAGCCGGGGCAGGGGGAGCGAGCAGTACGTC. J is TRBJ2-7 and V is TRBV15; TRBD1 agrees at 7 bases. Germline assignment: CDR1 LNHNV and CDR2 YYDKDF (reference sequence). With V trimmed by 9 bases and J by 6 bases, 11 bases remained unmatched. The CDR3 length is 13 residues.

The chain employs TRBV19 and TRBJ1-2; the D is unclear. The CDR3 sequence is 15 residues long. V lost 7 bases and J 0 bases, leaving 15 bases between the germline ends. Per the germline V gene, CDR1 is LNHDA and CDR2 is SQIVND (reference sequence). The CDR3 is CASTLTRGTNYGYTF. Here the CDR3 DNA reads TGTGCCAGTACCCTCACCAGAGGTACTAACTATGGCTACACCTTC.

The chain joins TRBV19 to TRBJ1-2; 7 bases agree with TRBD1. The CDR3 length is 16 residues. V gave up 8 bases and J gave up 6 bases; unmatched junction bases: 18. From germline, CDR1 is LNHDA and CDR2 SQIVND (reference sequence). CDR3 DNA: TGTGCCAGTTCCCGGGACAGCGATTTCCCGCGCGATGGCTACACCTTC. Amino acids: CASSRDSDFPRDGYTF.

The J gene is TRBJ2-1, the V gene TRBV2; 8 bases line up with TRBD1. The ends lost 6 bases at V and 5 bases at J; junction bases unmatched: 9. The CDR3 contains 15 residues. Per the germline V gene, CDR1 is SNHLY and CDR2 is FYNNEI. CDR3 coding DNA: TGTGCCAGCAGGCGAGAAACAGGGGGACACAATGAGCAGTTCTTC. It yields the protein CASRRETGGHNEQFF.

In nucleotides, the CDR3 is TGTGCCAGCAGCCCCCGTATGGGCTCCTACGAGCAGTACGTC. As protein: CASSPRMGSYEQYV. This rearrangement joins TRBV11-2 to TRBJ2-7; D remains ambiguous. CDR1 is SGHAT, CDR2 FQNNGV, per germline. The CDR3 covers 14 residues. The V gene lost 5 bases and the J gene lost 0 bases, with 11 bases spanning the gap.